The present TCR beta chain was sequenced within a study of blood T cell repertoires in COVID-19. Study overall: Both acute and convalescent COVID-19 samples were obtained from the United States, Italy and Spain. In each case, the material was cDNA or gDNA derived from T cells, B-cell-depleted T cells, or PBMCs.

The CDR3 has 13 amino acids. V lost 5 bases and J 9 bases, leaving 11 bases between the germline ends. Per germline, CDR1 MDHEN and CDR2 SYDVKM. In the authors' workflow: Counts of nucleated cells, estimated from reference gene primer amplification, were obtained. The assay was immunoSEQ multiplex PCR, and TCRdb's table has in-frame clones only and misses some. Clone size and V and J calls were adopted from that table, with D and trimming inferred from the DNA. Counted here are over 300,000 clones, 90% occurring once; the ten biggest clones make up about 7%. This TCR was recovered from a man between 18 and 35 years old with active or convalescent COVID-19. This chain uses TRBV28 with TRBJ1-6; D uncertain. Input material: peripheral blood. The CDR3 DNA reads as TGTGCCAGCAGTCCGCGGATCTTTTCACCCCTCCACTTT. Its protein product is CASSPRIFSPLHF.